This TCR beta chain originates from a study of T cells after yellow fever vaccination. Study-wide context: Fractions containing few cells were prepared with SMART-Seq v4 Ultra Low Input.

V was trimmed by 8 bases and J by 7 bases, leaving 12 bases between them. This CDR3 has 13 residues. Notes on the study in general: A minor fraction of clonotypes spanned both CD4 and CD8 compartments.

Ten or more counts support this clonotype. Antigen: not known. The authors made TCR cDNA by 5'RACE template switching, adding a universal primer site and UMIs. MiXCR, applied by TCRdb to the 5' RACE reads, yields one record per CDR3 protein. The repertoire holds around 120,000 distinct CDR3 sequences, 5.5% to 8% seen once, with 2.5% to 3% in the top ten. This sequence was found in a man between 18 and 35 years old who received the YFV17D yellow fever vaccine. This material consisted of CD4+ T cells sorted from PBMCs, taken roughly 46 days after the first yellow fever vaccination. The gene calls are TRBV12-3 or TRBV12-4 and TRBJ1-6; D is perhaps TRBD1 (5 bases). CDR3 region: CASVRERNSPLHF. The CDR3 region has the DNA TGTGCCAGCGTCAGGGAGAGAAATTCACCCCTCCACTTT.